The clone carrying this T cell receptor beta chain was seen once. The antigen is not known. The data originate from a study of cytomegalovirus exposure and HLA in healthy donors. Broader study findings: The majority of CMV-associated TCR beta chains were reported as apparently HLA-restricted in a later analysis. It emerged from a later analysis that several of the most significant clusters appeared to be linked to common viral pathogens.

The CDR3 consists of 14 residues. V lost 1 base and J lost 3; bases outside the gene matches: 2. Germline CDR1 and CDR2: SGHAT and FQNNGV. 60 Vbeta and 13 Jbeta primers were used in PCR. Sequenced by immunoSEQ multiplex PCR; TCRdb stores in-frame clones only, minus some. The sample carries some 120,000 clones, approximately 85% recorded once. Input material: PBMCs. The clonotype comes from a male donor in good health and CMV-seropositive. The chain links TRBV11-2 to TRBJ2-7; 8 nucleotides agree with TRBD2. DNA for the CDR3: TGTGCCAGCAGCTTAGGAGCGGGAGTCTACGAGCAGTACTTC. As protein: CASSLGAGVYEQYF. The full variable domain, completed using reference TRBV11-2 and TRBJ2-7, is EAGVAQSPRYKIIEKRQSVAFWCNPISGHATLYWYQQILGQGPKLLIQFQNNGVVDDSQLPKDRFSAERLKGVDSTLKIQPAKLEDSAVYLCASSLGAGVYEQYFGPGTRLTVT.